Presented here are 24 T cell receptor beta chains from one specimen sequenced in a study of blood T cell repertoires in COVID-19. TCRdb's copy holds only in-frame clones and misses some; the assay was immunoSEQ multiplex PCR. This table has over 50,000 clones, approximately 86% appearing once. The sample taken for sequencing was peripheral blood. These receptors all come from a man between 65 and 79 years old with acute or convalescent COVID-19.

This rearrangement joins TRBV19 to TRBJ2-1; unclear D gene. V lost 7 bases and J 0 bases, leaving 13 bases between the germline ends. CDR3 length equals 15 residues. CDR1 is LNHDA and CDR2 is SQIVND in the germline V gene (reference sequence). CDR3 in DNA: TGTGCCAGTACCCGTAACAGCCTCTCCTACAATGAGCAGTTCTTC. Its translation is CASTRNSLSYNEQFF. The full variable domain, its missing parts supplied by reference TRBV19 and TRBJ2-1, is DGGITQSPKYLFRKEGQNVTLSCEQNLNHDAMYWYRQDPGQGLRLIYYSQIVNDFQKGDIAEGYSVSREKKESFPLTVTSAQKNPTAFYLCASTRNSLSYNEQFFGPGTRLTVL.

The chain carries TRBV21-1 and TRBJ2-4; the D call of TRBD1 is as the table states it, not checked on the DNA. TRBV21-1 is reported as a pseudogene. The CDR3 is 18 residues long. CDR3 sequence reads: CASSKKVGLTGGKNIQYF. The DNA for the CDR3 is TGTGCCAGCAGCAAAAAAGTGGGACTCACAGGGGGCAAAAACATTCAGTACTTC.

V is TRBV2 and J is TRBJ2-2; D unresolved. This CDR3 has 14 residues. Germline V CDR1 and CDR2: SNHLY, FYNNEI. Trimming pared 4 bases from V and 0 bases from J, leaving 6 bases between. The CDR3 sequence: CASSVQANTGELFF. CDR3 nucleotides: TGTGCCAGCAGTGTCCAGGCGAACACCGGGGAGCTGTTTTTT. Full variable domain (missing parts from reference TRBV2 and TRBJ2-2): EPEVTQTPSHQVTQMGQEVILRCVPISNHLYFYWYRQILGQKVEFLVSFYNNEISEKSEIFDDQFSVERPDGSNFTLKIRSTKLEDSAMYFCASSVQANTGELFFGEGSRLTVL.

The chain is built from TRBV5-1 and TRBJ2-2; TRBD1 matches 8 bases. CDR1 and CDR2 (germline): SGHRS, YFSETQ. The trim removed 4 bases at V and 0 bases at J, leaving 2 bases unmatched. The CDR3 covers 15 residues. CDR3 protein: CASSADRANTGELFF. The CDR3 DNA reads as TGCGCCAGCAGCGCGGACAGGGCGAACACCGGGGAGCTGTTTTTT. Full variable domain (remainder filled in from reference TRBV5-1 and TRBJ2-2): KAGVTQTPRYLIKTRGQQVTLSCSPISGHRSVSWYQQTPGQGLQFLFEYFSETQRNKGNFPGRFSGRQFSNSRSEMNVSTLELGDSALYLCASSADRANTGELFFGEGSRLTVL.

The J gene is TRBJ2-1, the V gene TRBV18; 9 positions agree with TRBD1. Germline V gene data show CDR1 as KGHSH and CDR2 as LQKENI. Trimming took 1 base from V and 4 from J; bases not matched to a gene: 2. The CDR3 spans 15 residues. The DNA of the CDR3 is TGTGCCAGCTCACCACAGGGACAGGGTTACAATGAGCAGTTCTTC. Protein: CASSPQGQGYNEQFF.

The genes are TRBV3-1 (or the pseudogene TRBV3-2) and TRBJ1-1; D is undetermined. This CDR3 region has 14 residues. The germline gives CDR1 LGHDT, CDR2 YNNKEL (reference sequence). V was clipped by 1 base and J by 2 bases, with 8 bases between them. Here the CDR3 reads CASSQAGINTEAFF. For the CDR3, the DNA is TGTGCCAGCAGCCAAGCAGGCATCAACACTGAAGCTTTCTTT.

This rearrangement joins TRBV5-5 to TRBJ2-7; 7 bases line up with TRBD1. Unmatched junction bases numbered 9, after V lost 4 bases and J lost 5 bases. CDR3 length equals 14 residues. Germline CDR1 is SGHKS and CDR2 is YYEKEE (reference sequence). The CDR3 protein is CASSDVTGTHEQYF. Written as DNA, the CDR3 is TGTGCCAGCAGCGACGTGACAGGGACCCACGAGCAGTACTTC.

This clone was counted between two and nine times. The chain carries TRBV27 and TRBJ1-5, with D possibly TRBD1 on 5 matching bases. The CDR3 contains 14 residues. Trimming took 7 bases from V and 2 from J, leaving 12 bases between them. Germline loops: CDR1 MNHEY, CDR2 SMNVEV (reference sequence). The CDR3 here is CASTETERNQPQHF. In nucleotides, the CDR3 is TGTGCCAGCACCGAGACAGAGCGCAATCAGCCCCAGCATTTT.

The chain has TRBV9 and TRBJ1-2, with 10 nucleotides matching TRBD1. The CDR3 spans 14 residues. Unmatched junction bases numbered 5, after V lost 4 bases and J lost 5 bases. CDR1 is SGDLS and CDR2 is YYNGEE in the germline V gene. This CDR3 is CASSRDRGGYGYTF. In DNA form, the CDR3 reads TGTGCCAGCAGCAGGGACAGGGGCGGGTATGGCTACACCTTC.

The V gene is TRBV19, the J gene TRBJ2-3; 10 bases map to TRBD2. The trim removed 7 bases at V and 6 bases at J, leaving 7 bases unmatched. The V gene's germline CDR1 is LNHDA and CDR2 SQIVND (reference sequence). The CDR3 totals 14 residues. The CDR3 region has the DNA TGTGCCAGTAAATCTAGCGGGGGCAGCGATACGCAGTATTTT. Translation: CASKSSGGSDTQYF.

The chain carries TRBV19 and TRBJ1-5, with D perhaps matching TRBD1 (5 bases). Germline assignment: CDR1 LNHDA and CDR2 SQIVND (reference sequence). The V end lost 6 bases, the J end lost 2 bases, and 8 bases lay between the germline ends. There are 13 residues in the CDR3. CDR3 bases: TGTGCCAGTAGAGGCAGGGGCAATCAGCCCCAGCATTTT. This codes for CASRGRGNQPQHF.

The rearrangement uses TRBV11-2 and TRBJ2-1, with D unclear. Trimming removed 2 bases at V and 8 bases at J, with 16 bases between. CDR1 SGHAT and CDR2 FQNNGV come from the germline V gene. This CDR3 region has 15 residues. The CDR3 here is CASSLSRSRIHEQFF. Written as DNA, the CDR3 is TGTGCCAGCAGCTTATCCCGATCTAGAATCCATGAGCAGTTCTTC.

On this clone: Other nucleotide sequences from this sample produce the same CDR3. The gene calls are TRBV6-5 and TRBJ2-7; the match to TRBD1 covers 7 bases. Germline V CDR1 and CDR2: MNHEY, SVGAGI. The CDR3 sequence is 12 residues long. The trim removed 5 bases at V and 3 bases at J, leaving 1 base unmatched. This CDR3 is CASSRDSYEQYF. The CDR3 coding sequence is TGTGCCAGCAGTCGGGACAGCTACGAGCAGTACTTC.

The CDR3 region is CASSPLRVSANYGYTF. As DNA, the CDR3 is TGTGCCAGCAGCCCCCTCAGGGTATCAGCTAACTATGGCTACACCTTC. V and J are TRBV5-6 and TRBJ1-2, with TRBD1 as a possible D gene (5 bases). V lost 4 bases and J lost 0, with 16 bases in between. Germline lookup yields CDR1 SGHDT and CDR2 YYEEEE. This CDR3 region has 16 residues.

Notes on this clone: Other DNA sequences within the sample encode an identical CDR3. This sequence joins TRBV18 and TRBJ1-1; TRBD1 is a possible D gene (6 bases). The germline V gene has CDR1 KGHSH and CDR2 LQKENI. V was clipped by 2 bases and J by 3 bases, with 7 bases between them. There are 13 residues in the CDR3. The CDR3 coding sequence is TGTGCCAGCTCACCAGAGGGGGACACTGAAGCTTTCTTT. This encodes CASSPEGDTEAFF. Using reference TRBV18 and TRBJ1-1 for the parts outside the CDR3, the full variable domain is NAGVMQNPRHLVRRRGQEARLRCSPMKGHSHVYWYRQLPEEGLKFMVYLQKENIIDESGMPKERFSAEFPKEGPSILRIQQVVRGDSAAYFCASSPEGDTEAFFGQGTRLTVV.

The chain employs TRBV19 and TRBJ1-1; D unclear. The V and J ends lost 7 bases and 5 bases respectively, with 17 bases between them. CDR1 and CDR2 (germline): LNHDA, SQIVND (reference sequence). The CDR3 extends over 14 amino acids. The CDR3 DNA sequence: TGTGCCAGTAACCCAGCAGTAGGAGGGACTGAAGCTTTCTTT. Protein product: CASNPAVGGTEAFF.

The chain combines TRBV6-5 with TRBJ1-3; D is undetermined. The CDR3 spans 14 residues. Germline CDR1 MNHEY, CDR2 SVGAGI. V was shortened by 4 bases and J by 0 bases, with 7 bases between the two germline ends. The CDR3 region has the DNA TGTGCCAGCAGTTTAGCTTACTCTGGAAACACCATATATTTT. Translating gives CASSLAYSGNTIYF.

This clone was counted only a few times. V is TRBV5-1 and J is TRBJ2-5, with 7 bases fitting TRBD1. Germline V gene sequence: CDR1 SGHRS, CDR2 YFSETQ. The CDR3 is 16 amino acids. Trimming at V came to 1 base and at J to 3 bases, leaving 9 bases not matched to a gene. The CDR3 protein is CASSLTGRGSEETQYF. In DNA form, the CDR3 reads TGCGCCAGCAGCTTGACGGGCAGGGGGAGCGAAGAGACCCAGTACTTC.

This clone came up once. The chain is built from TRBV6-6 and TRBJ1-4; D gene ambiguous. Germline V lookup: CDR1 MNHNY, CDR2 SVGAGI (reference sequence). The V and J ends lost 5 bases and 5 bases respectively, with 9 bases between them. The CDR3 is 13 residues long. CDR3 loop: CASSERVNEKLFF. CDR3 sequence (DNA): TGTGCCAGCAGTGAGAGGGTCAATGAAAAACTGTTTTTT.

The V call is TRBV3-1 (or the pseudogene TRBV3-2), the J call TRBJ2-7; TRBD1 might be the D (5 bases). The germline V gene has CDR1 LGHDT and CDR2 YNNKEL (reference sequence). The germline V and J ends were trimmed by 4 bases and 1 base, with 11 bases remaining between them. The CDR3 runs to 14 residues. CDR3 DNA sequence: TGTGCCAGCAGCCGAACAGGACCGTCCTACGAGCAGTACTTC. Translation: CASSRTGPSYEQYF.

This clone came up a few times. The V call is TRBV7-9, the J call TRBJ1-1, with D unresolved. The ends were cut back, 5 bases at V and 1 base at J, with 5 bases in the middle. The germline V gene has CDR1 SEHNR and CDR2 FQNEAQ (reference sequence). This CDR3 region has 12 residues. In DNA, the CDR3 is TGTGCCAGCAGCCGACAGAACACTGAAGCTTTCTTT. Its protein product is CASSRQNTEAFF.

The chain recombines TRBV6-5 with TRBJ1-1, with D possibly matching TRBD1 (5 bases). The CDR3 has 13 residues. The V and J ends lost 7 bases and 5 bases respectively, with 14 bases between them. The germline V gene encodes CDR1 MNHEY and CDR2 SVGAGI. The CDR3 protein is CASKQGMVTEAFF. The CDR3 DNA reads TGTGCCAGCAAGCAGGGTATGGTTACTGAAGCTTTCTTT.

CDR3 loop: CASSLFAGGETQYF. The CDR3 DNA sequence: TGCGCCAGCAGCTTGTTCGCCGGCGGGGAGACCCAGTACTTC. This rearrangement joins TRBV5-1 to TRBJ2-5, with D possibly being TRBD2 (5 bases). The CDR3 extends over 14 amino acids. V was shortened by 1 base and J by 5 bases, with 12 bases between the two germline ends. Per germline, CDR1 SGHRS and CDR2 YFSETQ.

This clone was seen a handful of times. This chain links TRBV18 with TRBJ1-1; perhaps TRBD1 as D (5 bases). The CDR3 is made up of 13 amino acids. V lost 10 bases, J lost 4 bases, and 16 bases lay in between. Germline loops: CDR1 KGHSH, CDR2 LQKENI. The CDR3 nucleotides read TGTGCCACCAAAGGGGTGGAGATCACTGAAGCTTTCTTT. This encodes CATKGVEITEAFF. Supplemented by reference TRBV18 and TRBJ1-1, the full variable domain reads NAGVMQNPRHLVRRRGQEARLRCSPMKGHSHVYWYRQLPEEGLKFMVYLQKENIIDESGMPKERFSAEFPKEGPSILRIQQVVRGDSAAYFCATKGVEITEAFFGQGTRLTVV.